This note documents a single T cell receptor beta chain sequence. As yet, its antigen is unknown. This tumor tissue came from a pretreatment baseline collection. TCRdb's table, derived via immunoSEQ multiplex PCR, lists solely in-frame clones and lacks some. Among fewer than 8,000 clones listed, roughly 77% were seen once. These data are taken from a study of circulating tumor DNA in untreated peripheral T-cell lymphoma. Study results and limitations: Tumor-specific clonotypes: identified in 65% to 80% of patients, 86% of baseline tissues.

There are 15 residues in the CDR3. Germline values: CDR1 LNHDA, CDR2 SQIVND (reference sequence). Trimming removed 5 bases from V and 5 bases from J; junction bases left unmatched: 8. The clonotype originates from a human donor with peripheral T-cell lymphoma. Sequencing was carried out using tumor tissue. The chain carries TRBV19 and TRBJ2-3, with 9 positions matching TRBD2. The CDR3 region is CASSDPAGGLDTQYF. Written as DNA, the CDR3 is TGTGCCAGTAGTGACCCCGCGGGGGGGTTAGATACGCAGTATTTT.